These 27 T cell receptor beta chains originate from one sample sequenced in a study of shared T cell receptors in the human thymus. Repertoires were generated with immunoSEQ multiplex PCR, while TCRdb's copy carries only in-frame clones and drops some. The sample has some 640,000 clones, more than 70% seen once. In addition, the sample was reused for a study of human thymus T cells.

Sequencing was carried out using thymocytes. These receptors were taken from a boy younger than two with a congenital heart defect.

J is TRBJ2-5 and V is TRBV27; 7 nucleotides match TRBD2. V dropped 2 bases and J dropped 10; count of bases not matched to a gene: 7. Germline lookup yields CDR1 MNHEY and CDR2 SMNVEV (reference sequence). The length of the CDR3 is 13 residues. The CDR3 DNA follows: TGTGCCAGCAGTTTAAGACGCGGGAGAAGCCAGTACTTC. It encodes CASSLRRGRSQYF.

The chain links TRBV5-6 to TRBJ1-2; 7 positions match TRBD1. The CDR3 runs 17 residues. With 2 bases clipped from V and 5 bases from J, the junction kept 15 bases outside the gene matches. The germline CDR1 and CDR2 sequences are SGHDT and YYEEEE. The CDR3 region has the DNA TGTGCCAGCAGCTTACGGGATACGAGGGGGCAAAGGTATGGCTACACCTTC. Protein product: CASSLRDTRGQRYGYTF.

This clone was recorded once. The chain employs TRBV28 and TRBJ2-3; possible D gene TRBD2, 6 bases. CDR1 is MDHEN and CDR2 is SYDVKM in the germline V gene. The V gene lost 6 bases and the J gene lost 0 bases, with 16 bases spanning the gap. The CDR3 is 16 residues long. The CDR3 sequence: CASSPPWGDSTDTQYF. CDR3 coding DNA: TGTGCCAGCAGCCCTCCGTGGGGGGACAGCACAGATACGCAGTATTTT.

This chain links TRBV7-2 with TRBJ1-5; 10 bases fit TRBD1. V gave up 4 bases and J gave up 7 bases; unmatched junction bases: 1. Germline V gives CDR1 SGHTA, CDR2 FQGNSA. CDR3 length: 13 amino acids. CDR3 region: CASSWTGGQPQHF. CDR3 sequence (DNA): TGTGCCAGCAGCTGGACAGGGGGACAGCCCCAGCATTTT.

This CDR3 reads CASSQDRGSGGSYNEQFF. The CDR3 DNA is TGTGCCAGCAGCCAGGACAGGGGGAGTGGTGGCTCCTACAATGAGCAGTTCTTC. This rearrangement joins TRBV27 to TRBJ2-1; 10 bases fit TRBD1. V was pared by 6 bases and J by 0 bases, with 11 bases of the junction left unmatched. The CDR3 runs to 18 residues. Germline CDR1 reads MNHEY; CDR2 reads SMNVEV (reference sequence).

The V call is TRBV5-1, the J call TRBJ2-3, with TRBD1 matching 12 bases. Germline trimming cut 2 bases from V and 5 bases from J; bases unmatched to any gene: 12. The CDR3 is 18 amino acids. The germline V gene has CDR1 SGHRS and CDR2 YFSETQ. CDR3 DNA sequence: TGCGCCAGCAGCTTACCCGGGACAGGGGGCCCCGTATTAGATACGCAGTATTTT. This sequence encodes CASSLPGTGGPVLDTQYF.

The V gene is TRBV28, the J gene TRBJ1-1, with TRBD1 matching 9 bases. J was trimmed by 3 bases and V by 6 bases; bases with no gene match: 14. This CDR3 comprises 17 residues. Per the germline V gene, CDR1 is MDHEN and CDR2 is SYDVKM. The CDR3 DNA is TGTGCCAGCAGCCCTGACAGGGGGAGACGTTTGGACACTGAAGCTTTCTTT. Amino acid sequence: CASSPDRGRRLDTEAFF.

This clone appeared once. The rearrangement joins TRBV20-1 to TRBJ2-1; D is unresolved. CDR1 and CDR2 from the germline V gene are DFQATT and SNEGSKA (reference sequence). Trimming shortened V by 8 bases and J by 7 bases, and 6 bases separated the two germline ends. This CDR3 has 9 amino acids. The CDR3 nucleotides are TGCAGTATTATGAATGAGCAGTTCTTC. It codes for CSIMNEQFF.

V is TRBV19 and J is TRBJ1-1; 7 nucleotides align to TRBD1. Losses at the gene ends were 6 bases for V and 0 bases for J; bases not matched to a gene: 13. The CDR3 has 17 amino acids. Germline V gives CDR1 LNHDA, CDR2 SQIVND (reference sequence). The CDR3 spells CASRPTGSYYVNTEAFF. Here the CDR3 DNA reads TGTGCCAGTAGGCCGACAGGGTCCTATTATGTGAACACTGAAGCTTTCTTT.

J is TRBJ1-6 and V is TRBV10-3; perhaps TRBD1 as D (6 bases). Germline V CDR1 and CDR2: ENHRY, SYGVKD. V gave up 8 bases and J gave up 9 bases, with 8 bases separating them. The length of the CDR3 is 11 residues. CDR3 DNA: TGTGCCATCGGACAGCTTTCACCCCTCCACTTT. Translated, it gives CAIGQLSPLHF.

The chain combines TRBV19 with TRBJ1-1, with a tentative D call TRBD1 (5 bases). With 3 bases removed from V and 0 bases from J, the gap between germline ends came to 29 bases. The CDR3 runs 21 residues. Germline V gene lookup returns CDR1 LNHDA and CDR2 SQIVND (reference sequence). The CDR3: CASSIIVSFGGFGMMNTEAFF. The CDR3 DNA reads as TGTGCCAGTAGTATTATTGTTAGTTTTGGGGGGTTCGGAATGATGAACACTGAAGCTTTCTTT. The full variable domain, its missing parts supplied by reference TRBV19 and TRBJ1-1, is DGGITQSPKYLFRKEGQNVTLSCEQNLNHDAMYWYRQDPGQGLRLIYYSQIVNDFQKGDIAEGYSVSREKKESFPLTVTSAQKNPTAFYLCASSIIVSFGGFGMMNTEAFFGQGTRLTVV.

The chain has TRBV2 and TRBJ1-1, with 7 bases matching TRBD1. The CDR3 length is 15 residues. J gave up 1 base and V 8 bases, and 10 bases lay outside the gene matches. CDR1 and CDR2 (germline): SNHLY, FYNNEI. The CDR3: CASSSQGDWNTEAFF. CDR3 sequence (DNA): TGTGCCAGCTCTTCTCAGGGGGATTGGAACACTGAAGCTTTCTTT.

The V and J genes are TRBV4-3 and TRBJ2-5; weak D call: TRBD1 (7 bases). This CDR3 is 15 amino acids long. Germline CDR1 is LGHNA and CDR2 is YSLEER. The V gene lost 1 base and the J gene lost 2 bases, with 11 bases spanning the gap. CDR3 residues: CASSQAQGGQETQYF. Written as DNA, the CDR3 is TGCGCCAGCAGCCAAGCTCAGGGGGGACAAGAGACCCAGTACTTC.

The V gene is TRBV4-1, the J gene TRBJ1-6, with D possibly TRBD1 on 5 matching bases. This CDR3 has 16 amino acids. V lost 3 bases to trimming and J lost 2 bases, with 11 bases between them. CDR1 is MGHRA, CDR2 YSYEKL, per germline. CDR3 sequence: CASSQVLGAYNSPLHF. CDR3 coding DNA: TGCGCCAGCAGCCAGGTATTAGGGGCCTATAATTCACCCCTCCACTTT.

CDR3 protein: CASTAGRDLYEQYF. The CDR3 nucleotides are TGTGCCAGCACGGCTGGGCGGGACTTATACGAGCAGTACTTC. V usage is TRBV5-8 and J usage is TRBJ2-7; weak D call: TRBD2 (6 bases). The CDR3 sequence is 14 residues long. V was cut by 6 bases and J by 4 bases, with 17 bases left in between. The germline CDR1 and CDR2 sequences are SGHTS and YDEGEE.

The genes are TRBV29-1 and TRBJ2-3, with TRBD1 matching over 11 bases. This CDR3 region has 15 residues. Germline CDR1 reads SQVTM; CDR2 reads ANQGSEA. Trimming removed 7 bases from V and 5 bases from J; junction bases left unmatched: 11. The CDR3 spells CSAPSGQGGLDTQYF. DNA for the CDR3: TGCAGCGCGCCCTCGGGACAGGGGGGGTTAGATACGCAGTATTTT.

CDR3 protein: CASSHKRGTNEKLFF. CDR3 nucleotide sequence: TGCGCCAGCAGCCACAAAAGGGGGACTAATGAAAAACTGTTTTTT. The chain carries TRBV4-3 and TRBJ1-4, with D possibly matching TRBD1 (6 bases). This CDR3 has 15 amino acids. Trimming pared 3 bases from V and 2 bases from J, leaving 10 bases between. Germline loops: CDR1 LGHNA, CDR2 YSLEER.

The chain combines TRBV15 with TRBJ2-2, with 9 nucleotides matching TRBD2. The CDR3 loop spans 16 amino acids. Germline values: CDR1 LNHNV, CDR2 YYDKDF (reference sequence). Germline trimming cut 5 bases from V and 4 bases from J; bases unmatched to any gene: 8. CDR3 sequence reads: CATSPAGGAGTGELFF. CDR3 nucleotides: TGTGCCACCAGCCCCGCGGGGGGGGCGGGCACCGGGGAGCTGTTTTTT.

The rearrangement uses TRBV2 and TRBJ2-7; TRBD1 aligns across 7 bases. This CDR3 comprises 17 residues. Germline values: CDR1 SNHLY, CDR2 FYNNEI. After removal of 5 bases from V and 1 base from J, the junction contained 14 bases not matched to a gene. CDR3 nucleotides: TGTGCCAGCAGTCTTACCCACAGGGGCTTAGGGTCCTACGAGCAGTACTTC. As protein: CASSLTHRGLGSYEQYF.

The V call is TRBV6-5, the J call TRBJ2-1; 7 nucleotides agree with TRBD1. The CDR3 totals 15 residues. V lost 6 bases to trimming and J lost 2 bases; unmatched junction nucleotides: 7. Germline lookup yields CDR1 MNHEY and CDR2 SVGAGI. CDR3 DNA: TGTGCCAGCAGGCCCGGGACAGCCGCCTACAATGAGCAGTTCTTC. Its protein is CASRPGTAAYNEQFF.

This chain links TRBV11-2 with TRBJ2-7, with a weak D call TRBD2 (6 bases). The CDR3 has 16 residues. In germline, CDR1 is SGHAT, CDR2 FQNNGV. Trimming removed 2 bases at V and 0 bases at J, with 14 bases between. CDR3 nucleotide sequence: TGTGCCAGCAGCTTACTAAGAGGGAGGTACTCCTACGAGCAGTACTTC. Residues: CASSLLRGRYSYEQYF. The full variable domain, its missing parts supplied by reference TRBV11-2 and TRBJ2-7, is EAGVAQSPRYKIIEKRQSVAFWCNPISGHATLYWYQQILGQGPKLLIQFQNNGVVDDSQLPKDRFSAERLKGVDSTLKIQPAKLEDSAVYLCASSLLRGRYSYEQYFGPGTRLTVT.

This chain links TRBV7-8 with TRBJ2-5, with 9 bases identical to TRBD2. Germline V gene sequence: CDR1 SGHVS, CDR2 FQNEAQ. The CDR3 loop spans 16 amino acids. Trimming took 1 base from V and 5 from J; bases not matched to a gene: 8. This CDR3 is CASSLEAGGPLETQYF. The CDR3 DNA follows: TGTGCCAGCAGCTTAGAGGCGGGGGGGCCTTTGGAGACCCAGTACTTC.

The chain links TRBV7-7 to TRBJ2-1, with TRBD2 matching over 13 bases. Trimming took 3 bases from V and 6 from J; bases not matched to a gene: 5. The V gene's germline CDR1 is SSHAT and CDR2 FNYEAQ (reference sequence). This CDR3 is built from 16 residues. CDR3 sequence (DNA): TGTGCCAGCAGCTTTAGGGGACTAGCGGGACCCAATGAGCAGTTCTTC. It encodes CASSFRGLAGPNEQFF.

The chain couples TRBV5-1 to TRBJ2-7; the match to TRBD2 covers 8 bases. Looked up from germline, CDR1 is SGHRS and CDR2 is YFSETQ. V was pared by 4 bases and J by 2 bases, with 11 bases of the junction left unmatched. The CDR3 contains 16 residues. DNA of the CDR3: TGCGCCAGCAGCGGGCCACCGGGACTAGGAGCCTACGAGCAGTACTTC. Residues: CASSGPPGLGAYEQYF.

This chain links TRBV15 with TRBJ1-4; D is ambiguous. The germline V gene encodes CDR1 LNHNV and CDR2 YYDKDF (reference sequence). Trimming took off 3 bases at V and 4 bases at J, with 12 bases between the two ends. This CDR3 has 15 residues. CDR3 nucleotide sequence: TGTGCCACCAGCAGCTACGTGCAGGTTAATGAAAAACTGTTTTTT. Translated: CATSSYVQVNEKLFF.

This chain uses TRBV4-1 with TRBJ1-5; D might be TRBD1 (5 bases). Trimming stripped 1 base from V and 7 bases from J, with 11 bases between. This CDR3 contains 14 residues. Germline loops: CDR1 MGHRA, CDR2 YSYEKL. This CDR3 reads CASSQGLGGQPQHF. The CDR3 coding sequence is TGCGCCAGCAGCCAAGGGTTGGGGGGACAGCCCCAGCATTTT.

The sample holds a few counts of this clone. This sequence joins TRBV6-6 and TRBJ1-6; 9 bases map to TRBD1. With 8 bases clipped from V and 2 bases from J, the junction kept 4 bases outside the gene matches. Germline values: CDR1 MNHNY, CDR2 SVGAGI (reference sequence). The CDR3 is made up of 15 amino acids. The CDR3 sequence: CASGDRGTYNSPLHF. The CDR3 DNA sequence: TGTGCCAGCGGCGACAGGGGGACCTATAATTCACCCCTCCACTTT.